This T cell receptor (beta chain) was retrieved from a study of blood T cells in healthy people across ages. Germline trimming cut 0 bases from V and 4 bases from J; bases unmatched to any gene: 5. Germline V gene lookup returns CDR1 LGHNA and CDR2 YSLEER. The CDR3 has 15 amino acids. Primed by a sample-barcoded 5' primer and a J-beta primer mix, a second PCR proceeded for roughly 6 to 12 cycles. Via MiXCR, TCRdb re-called the 5' RACE reads, giving one row per CDR3 protein. The repertoire includes approximately 580,000 distinct CDR3 sequences, about 24% of them detected once, and roughly 9.4% sits in the top ten. These data were likewise used in another study, on T cells of mothers and their children.

The clonotype comes from a boy aged 10-17 years in good health. Sequencing input: blood. The chain links TRBV4-3 to TRBJ2-7; 8 positions agree with TRBD2. The CDR3 spells CASSQDRLAGYEQYF. CDR3 coding DNA: TGCGCCAGCAGCCAAGATCGGTTAGCGGGATACGAGCAGTACTTC.